This entry describes one T cell receptor beta chain. Its antigen is not known. Method: immunoSEQ multiplex PCR; TCRdb's copy keeps in-frame clones and lacks some. The table has over 75,000 clones, roughly 90% seen once; the top ten hold approximately 2%. CDR1 is SEHNR and CDR2 is FQNEAQ in the germline V gene (reference sequence). The V end was cut by 4 bases, the J end by 3 bases, with 18 bases between. CDR3 size: 17 residues. This entry belongs to a study of T cell responses to AZD1222 COVID-19 vaccine. Study conclusions and caveats: White British people made up most donors, females outnumbered males, and clonal diversity was possibly underestimated. Spike was spanned by vaccine-associated CD4 TCRs, with dominance at 160-218 and 743-854.

The rearrangement links TRBV7-9 to TRBJ1-4; the D gene is possibly TRBD1 (5 bases). This material consisted of peripheral blood, taken on day 0 of AZD1222 vaccination. This clonotype originated in an adult in good health. Here the CDR3 DNA reads TGTGCCAGCAGCTCCCGCTCTCAGGGAGGATCTAATGAAAAACTGTTTTTT. Amino acid sequence: CASSSRSQGGSNEKLFF.